This is a list of T cell receptor beta chains from one sample in a study of high-grade serous ovarian cancer treatment subgroups. Repertoires were generated with immunoSEQ multiplex PCR, while TCRdb's copy carries only in-frame clones and drops some. Seen here are around 27,000 clones, under 90% observed once, and the top ten hold 2.1%. The sequenced material came from tumor tissue. The receptor source for this set is a human donor with high-grade serous ovarian cancer. Each CDR3 is given with its conserved first and last residue. The order of the fields is D gene, J gene, V gene, clone size, CDR3 protein, CDR3 DNA. The D gene is left open where the match is weak. Clone size is given for some rows only: seen once, a few or many times, or a class if the clone is expanded.

.,TRBJ2-7,TRBV2,.,CASRSGFSYEQYF,TGTGCCAGCAGGTCAGGGTTCTCCTACGAGCAGTACTTC
.,TRBJ1-2,TRBV7-3,.,CASSLGSREAGYGYTF,TGTGCCAGCAGCTTAGGTTCCAGGGAGGCGGGCTATGGCTACACCTTC
.,TRBJ1-4,TRBV19,.,CASLGFANEKLFF,TGTGCCAGCTTGGGATTTGCTAATGAAAAACTGTTTTTT
.,TRBJ1-1,TRBV7-8,.,CASSLAANTEAFF,TGTGCCAGCAGCTTAGCGGCGAACACTGAAGCTTTCTTT
TRBD1,TRBJ2-3,TRBV18,.,CASSPSEGAIATDTQYF,TGTGCCAGCTCACCCTCAGAGGGGGCGATTGCCACAGATACGCAGTATTTT
.,TRBJ1-1,TRBV5-1,.,CASSLLSGTAEEAFF,TGCGCCAGCAGCTTGTTGTCTGGGACCGCCGAGGAAGCTTTCTTT
.,TRBJ2-5,TRBV5-1,.,CASRAHQETQYF,TGCGCCAGCAGAGCCCATCAAGAGACCCAGTACTTC
.,TRBJ2-2,TRBV7-3,once,CASSLGGVNTGELFF,TGTGCCAGCAGCTTAGGTGGCGTCAACACCGGGGAGCTGTTTTTT
.,TRBJ2-7,TRBV10-3,once,CAISESFSSPGYEQYF,TGTGCCATCAGTGAGTCTTTTAGCTCGCCAGGATACGAGCAGTACTTC
.,TRBJ2-1,TRBV5-1,.,CASSFGRNNEQFF,TGCGCCAGCAGCTTCGGCCGGAACAATGAGCAGTTCTTC
.,TRBJ2-7,TRBV6-5,.,CASSYRGRDYEQYF,TGTGCCAGCAGTTATCGGGGCAGGGACTACGAGCAGTACTTC
TRBD1,TRBJ2-6,TRBV28,.,CASSLQGAQSGANVLTF,TGTGCCAGCAGTCTACAGGGGGCCCAGTCTGGGGCCAACGTCCTGACTTTC
.,TRBJ1-3,TRBV5-1,.,CASSGAASGNTIYF,TGCGCCAGCAGTGGGGCAGCCTCTGGAAACACCATATATTTT
TRBD1,TRBJ2-2,TRBV11-2,.,CASTRETGRTGELFF,TGTGCCAGCACCCGAGAGACAGGGAGAACCGGGGAGCTGTTTTTT
.,TRBJ2-7,TRBV18,.,CASSPDPTYEQYF,TGTGCCAGCTCACCTGATCCGACCTACGAGCAGTACTTC
.,TRBJ2-6,TRBV10-2,.,CASRPGNYGSGANVLTF,TGCGCCAGCAGGCCGGGCAACTATGGCTCTGGGGCCAACGTCCTGACTTTC
TRBD1,TRBJ2-7,TRBV18,.,CASSGTGAEQYF,TGTGCCAGCTCAGGGACAGGGGCCGAGCAGTACTTC
.,TRBJ1-1,TRBV27,.,CASRAGRPNTEAFF,TGTGCCAGCAGGGCGGGGAGACCGAACACTGAAGCTTTCTTT
.,TRBJ1-2,TRBV27,.,CASSPHVDGYTF,TGTGCCAGCAGCCCACATGTCGATGGCTACACCTTC
.,TRBJ1-5,TRBV28,once,CASETGPRGQPQHF,TGTGCCAGCGAGACAGGCCCCAGGGGACAGCCCCAGCATTTT
.,TRBJ1-2,TRBV27,.,CASSPSPDSFYGYTF,TGTGCCAGCAGTCCCAGTCCGGACAGTTTCTATGGCTACACCTTC
TRBD2,TRBJ2-2,TRBV9,.,CASSVAPLAGGPGELFF,TGTGCCAGCAGCGTAGCCCCCCTAGCGGGAGGGCCCGGGGAGCTGTTTTTT
TRBD2,TRBJ2-1,TRBV2,.,CASSEGLAGDYNEQFF,TGTGCCAGCAGCGAAGGACTAGCGGGAGACTACAATGAGCAGTTCTTC
.,TRBJ2-2,TRBV12-5,.,CASSRWGVSNTGELFF,TGTGCTAGTAGTCGGTGGGGCGTCTCGAACACCGGGGAGCTGTTTTTT
TRBD1,TRBJ1-1,TRBV27,.,CASRSGTVNTEAFF,TGTGCCAGCAGGAGCGGGACAGTTAACACTGAAGCTTTCTTT
TRBD1,TRBJ1-6,TRBV5-1,.,CASSLAPTGQGNSPLHF,TGCGCCAGCAGCTTGGCCCCTACGGGACAGGGGAATTCACCCCTCCACTTT
.,TRBJ2-7,TRBV2,.,CASGIGAYEQYF,TGTGCCAGCGGGATAGGTGCCTACGAGCAGTACTTC
.,TRBJ1-1,TRBV20-1,few,CSARGSGEAFF,TGCAGTGCCCGGGGGTCAGGTGAAGCTTTCTTT
.,TRBJ2-3,TRBV19,.,CASSITQSTDTQYF,TGTGCCAGTAGTATAACACAAAGCACAGATACGCAGTATTTT
.,TRBJ2-1,TRBV14,.,CASSQDRGSYNEQFF,TGTGCCAGCAGCCAAGACAGGGGCTCCTACAATGAGCAGTTCTTC
.,TRBJ2-5,TRBV2,.,CASSDIGTTFYF,TGTGCCAGCAGTGACATCGGGACAACGTTTTACTTC
TRBD1,TRBJ2-5,TRBV28,.,CASTQGQGTKTQYF,TGTGCCAGCACCCAGGGACAGGGGACCAAGACCCAGTACTTC
TRBD2,TRBJ2-1,TRBV19,.,CASSGASGRAGVQFF,TGTGCCAGTAGTGGGGCTAGCGGGAGGGCCGGGGTGCAGTTCTTC
TRBD1,TRBJ2-2,TRBV5-1,.,CASSVDRANTGELFF,TGCGCCAGCAGCGTCGACAGGGCGAACACCGGGGAGCTGTTTTTT
TRBD2,TRBJ2-2,TRBV2,.,CASSERSSGRAMGGELFF,TGTGCCAGCAGTGAGAGGTCTAGCGGGAGGGCCATGGGCGGGGAGCTGTTTTTT
TRBD2,TRBJ2-3,TRBV5-4,.,CASSTLMGLAGQRDTQYF,TGTGCCAGCAGCACGCTGATGGGACTAGCGGGGCAGCGAGATACGCAGTATTTT
TRBD1,TRBJ2-4,TRBV5-1,.,CASSLGGTGKVGPKNIQYF,TGCGCCAGCAGCTTGGGGGGGACAGGCAAGGTCGGGCCCAAAAACATTCAGTACTTC